This passage covers 9 T cell receptor beta chains from one sample sequenced in a study of PD-1 blockade in mismatch repair-deficient tumors. Clones were sequenced by immunoSEQ multiplex PCR, and TCRdb holds only the in-frame ones, with some missing. The table records about 130,000 clones, about 90% of them present only once. The specimen comprised peripheral blood, sampled approximately 72 weeks after starting pembrolizumab. The receptors come from an adult with mismatch repair-deficient cancer.

The chain links TRBV7-2 to TRBJ1-5; D gene unclear. V was pared by 0 bases and J by 9 bases, with 15 bases between. This CDR3 region has 15 residues. Germline values: CDR1 SGHTA, CDR2 FQGNSA. CDR3 DNA sequence: TGTGCCAGCAGCTTAGCAGTGGCAGGCCGGGGGCCCCAGCATTTT. Translated, it gives CASSLAVAGRGPQHF.

A word on this clone: Compared with germline, one end of the junction differs, possibly owing to a read error. J is TRBJ2-5 and V is TRBV4-1; 10 positions match TRBD2. Germline V gives CDR1 MGHRA, CDR2 YSYEKL. This CDR3 has 14 residues. CDR3: CASSQAQGPSGSDF. CDR3 DNA sequence: TGCGCCAGCAGCCAAGCCCAAGGGCCTAGCGGGAGCGACTTC.

This clone was seen only a few times. The rearrangement joins TRBV4-2 to TRBJ2-1, with TRBD2 identical over 8 bases. The CDR3 totals 15 residues. Germline assignment: CDR1 LGHNA and CDR2 YNFKEQ. The ends lost 4 bases at V and 4 bases at J; junction bases unmatched: 6. The CDR3 loop is CASSPQAGAYNEQFF. CDR3 DNA sequence: TGTGCCAGCAGCCCACAAGCGGGAGCGTACAATGAGCAGTTCTTC.

The chain combines TRBV9 with TRBJ2-1, with 8 nucleotides matching TRBD2. The trim removed 3 bases at V and 7 bases at J, leaving 12 bases unmatched. The germline gives CDR1 SGDLS, CDR2 YYNGEE. The CDR3 covers 16 residues. Here the CDR3 DNA reads TGTGCCAGCAGCGGTCCCTCGGGAGGGTCGCGGAATGAGCAGTTCTTC. This gives the protein CASSGPSGGSRNEQFF. The whole variable domain, filled in from reference TRBV9 and TRBJ2-1, reads DSGVTQTPKHLITATGQRVTLRCSPRSGDLSVYWYQQSLDQGLQFLIQYYNGEERAKGNILERFSAQQFPDLHSELNLSSLELGDSALYFCASSGPSGGSRNEQFFGPGTRLTVL.

The chain employs TRBV11-2 and TRBJ2-1; TRBD2 matches 8 bases. Germline CDR1 and CDR2: SGHAT and FQNNGV. The J segment lost 2 bases and the V segment lost 1 base, leaving 4 bases of the junction unmatched. This CDR3 contains 16 residues. The CDR3 bases are TGTGCCAGCAGCTTAGCCGGGACTAGAACCTACAATGAGCAGTTCTTC. Residues: CASSLAGTRTYNEQFF. Complete variable domain (other parts from reference TRBV11-2 and TRBJ2-1): EAGVAQSPRYKIIEKRQSVAFWCNPISGHATLYWYQQILGQGPKLLIQFQNNGVVDDSQLPKDRFSAERLKGVDSTLKIQPAKLEDSAVYLCASSLAGTRTYNEQFFGPGTRLTVL.

V is TRBV11-2 and J is TRBJ2-7, with unresolved D. Trimming pared 0 bases from V and 4 bases from J, leaving 7 bases between. CDR1 is SGHAT, CDR2 FQNNGV, per germline. This CDR3 spans 13 amino acids. In DNA, the CDR3 is TGTGCCAGCAGCTTAGAAATCATATACGAGCAGTACTTC. It specifies CASSLEIIYEQYF.

This chain links TRBV7-8 with TRBJ2-7; the D gene is possibly TRBD1 (5 bases). V shed 0 bases and J shed 4 bases, with 7 bases lying between them. Germline V gene sequence: CDR1 SGHVS, CDR2 FQNEAQ. The CDR3 is 13 amino acids. CDR3: CASSLAAGYEQYF. The DNA of the CDR3 is TGTGCCAGCAGCTTAGCAGCAGGGTACGAGCAGTACTTC.

The chain couples TRBV29-1 to TRBJ2-5; tentatively, D is TRBD1 (6 bases). Trimming removed 8 bases from V and 2 bases from J, with 12 bases in between. The germline gives CDR1 SQVTM, CDR2 ANQGSEA. This CDR3 contains 12 residues. In DNA form, the CDR3 reads TGCAGCTTCCGGGACAAACAAGAGACCCAGTACTTC. Translating gives CSFRDKQETQYF. The full variable domain, rest sourced from reference TRBV29-1 and TRBJ2-5, is SAVISQKPSRDICQRGTSLTIQCQVDSQVTMMFWYRQQPGQSLTLIATANQGSEATYESGFVIDKFPISRPNLTFSTLTVSNMSPEDSSIYLCSFRDKQETQYFGPGTRLLVL.

V gene TRBV10-3 combines with J gene TRBJ2-7, with unresolved D. CDR1 and CDR2 (germline): ENHRY, SYGVKD. CDR3 length: 11 residues. Trimming left V 3 bases short and J 5 bases short, with 5 bases between. The CDR3 DNA is TGTGCCATCAGTGATACGCACGAGCAGTACTTC. The encoded protein is CAISDTHEQYF.